The 6 T cell receptor beta chains reported below all come from one sample, sequenced in a study of shared clonotypes between healthy human individuals. Clones were sequenced by immunoSEQ multiplex PCR, and TCRdb holds only the in-frame ones, with some missing. The sample includes about 2.3 million clones, approximately 93% of them seen just once. Sequenced input: naive CD4+ T cells from PBMCs. Noted subset: CD45RA+ positively selected. These TCRs come from a young man in good health. Some clones in this sample may be carry-over from other donors' samples.

This sequence joins TRBV18 and TRBJ2-3; D is tentatively TRBD1 or TRBD2 (6 bases each). The V end was cut by 3 bases, the J end by 3 bases, with 16 bases between. This CDR3 contains 16 residues. CDR1 KGHSH and CDR2 LQKENI come from the germline V gene. The CDR3 DNA sequence: TGTGCCAGCTCACCCCGCGGAGGGGGAGGTACAGATACGCAGTATTTT. Translating gives CASSPRGGGGTDTQYF.

This clone was observed a handful of times. The genes are TRBV7-9 and TRBJ1-2; 9 bases agree with TRBD1. From germline, CDR1 is SEHNR and CDR2 FQNEAQ (reference sequence). The CDR3 runs 15 residues. V dropped 1 base and J dropped 4; count of bases not matched to a gene: 4. CDR3 in amino acids: CASSLVTGGSYGYTF. The CDR3 DNA sequence: TGTGCCAGCAGCTTAGTTACAGGGGGCAGCTATGGCTACACCTTC.

The chain couples TRBV7-9 to TRBJ1-3; unclear D gene. The CDR3 sequence is 13 residues long. The V end was cut by 8 bases, the J end by 0 bases, with 8 bases between. Germline CDR1 and CDR2: SEHNR and FQNEAQ (reference sequence). CDR3 amino acids: CASHVSSGNTIYF. The CDR3, as DNA: TGTGCCAGCCACGTGAGCTCTGGAAACACCATATATTTT.

This clone occurred once. This CDR3 is also generated by other DNA sequences in the sample. The J gene is TRBJ2-3, the V gene TRBV5-1; 10 nucleotides match TRBD2. This CDR3 has 15 amino acids. CDR1 and CDR2 (germline): SGHRS, YFSETQ. V lost 2 bases to trimming and J lost 1 base; unmatched junction nucleotides: 1. CDR3 DNA: TGCGCCAGCAGCTTCGGGACTAGCGGCACAGATACGCAGTATTTT. Translating gives CASSFGTSGTDTQYF.

This chain joins TRBV14 and TRBJ2-5, with 7 bases fitting TRBD1. Trimming at V came to 3 bases and at J to 2 bases, leaving 3 bases not matched to a gene. This CDR3 region has 14 residues. Germline values: CDR1 SGHDN, CDR2 FVKESK. Written as DNA, the CDR3 is TGTGCCAGCAGCCAGCTGGGACAGCAAGAGACCCAGTACTTC. Its translation: CASSQLGQQETQYF.

This chain joins TRBV28 and TRBJ1-1, with TRBD1 as a possible D gene (5 bases). This CDR3 is built from 14 residues. Germline assignment: CDR1 MDHEN and CDR2 SYDVKM. With 5 bases removed from V and 4 bases from J, the gap between germline ends came to 14 bases. The DNA of the CDR3 is TGTGCCAGCAGTCAACCAGGGTTTAGCACTGAAGCTTTCTTT. This codes for CASSQPGFSTEAFF.